This T cell receptor (beta chain) was retrieved from a study of cytomegalovirus exposure and HLA in healthy donors. For the study at large: Genotyping showed roughly 83% of roughly 400 donors falling in the Caucasian-associated ancestry cluster.

CDR1 MNHNY and CDR2 SVGAGI come from the germline V gene (reference sequence). This CDR3 has 15 residues. V shed 0 bases, J shed 5 bases, and the junction held 4 bases outside the gene matches. In the PCR, 60 Vbeta and 13 Jbeta primers were used. Method: immunoSEQ multiplex PCR; TCRdb's copy keeps in-frame clones and lacks some. Here the sample spans fewer than 250,000 clones, roughly 86% being singletons. The sequence was obtained from a woman aged 18-29 years in good health and CMV-seronegative. Sequenced sample: PBMCs. The gene calls are TRBV6-6 and TRBJ2-5, with 9 bases lining up with TRBD2. The CDR3, as DNA: TGTGCCAGCAGTTACTCTGTAGCGGGAGAGGAGACCCAGTACTTC. Residues: CASSYSVAGEETQYF.